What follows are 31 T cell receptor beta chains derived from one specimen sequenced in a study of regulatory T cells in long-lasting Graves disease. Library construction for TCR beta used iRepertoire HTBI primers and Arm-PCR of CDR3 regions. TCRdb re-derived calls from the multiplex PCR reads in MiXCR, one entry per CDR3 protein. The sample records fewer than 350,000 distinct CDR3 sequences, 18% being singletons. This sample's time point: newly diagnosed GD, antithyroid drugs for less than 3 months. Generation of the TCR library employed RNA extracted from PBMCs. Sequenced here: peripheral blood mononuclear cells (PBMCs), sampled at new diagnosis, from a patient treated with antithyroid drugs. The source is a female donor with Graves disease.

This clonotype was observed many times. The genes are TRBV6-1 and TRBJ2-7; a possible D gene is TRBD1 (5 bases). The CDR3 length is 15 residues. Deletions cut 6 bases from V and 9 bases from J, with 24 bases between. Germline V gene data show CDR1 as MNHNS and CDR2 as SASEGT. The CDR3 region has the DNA TGTGCCAGCAGACCAAATCGAAATGGGGCGCCTTTGCAGTACTTC. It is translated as CASRPNRNGAPLQYF.

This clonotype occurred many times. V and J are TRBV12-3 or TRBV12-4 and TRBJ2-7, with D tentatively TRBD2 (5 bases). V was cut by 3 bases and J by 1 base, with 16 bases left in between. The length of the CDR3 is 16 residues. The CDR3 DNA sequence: TGTGCCAGCAGTTTTCGGCTAGCCGCCTATTCCTACGAGCAGTACTTC. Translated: CASSFRLAAYSYEQYF.

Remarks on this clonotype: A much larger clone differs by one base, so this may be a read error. DNA of the CDR3: TGCAGTGTTGAAAAGGGGACAGGGAACCTTGGGCAGCTCTTC. Amino acid sequence: CSVEKGTGNLGQLF. This chain connects TRBV20-1 to TRBJ2-1; 9 nucleotides match TRBD1. The CDR3 spans 14 residues. Germline CDR1 is DFQATT and CDR2 is SNEGSKA (reference sequence).

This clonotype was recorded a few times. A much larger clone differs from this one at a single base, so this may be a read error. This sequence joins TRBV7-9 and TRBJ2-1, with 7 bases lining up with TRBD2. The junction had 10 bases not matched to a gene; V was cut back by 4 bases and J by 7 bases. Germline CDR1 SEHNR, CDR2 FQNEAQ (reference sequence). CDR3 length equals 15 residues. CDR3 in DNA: TGTGCCAGCAGCTCGGGACGGGAGGCAGGGAATGAGCAGTTCTTC. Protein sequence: CASSSGREAGNEQFF.

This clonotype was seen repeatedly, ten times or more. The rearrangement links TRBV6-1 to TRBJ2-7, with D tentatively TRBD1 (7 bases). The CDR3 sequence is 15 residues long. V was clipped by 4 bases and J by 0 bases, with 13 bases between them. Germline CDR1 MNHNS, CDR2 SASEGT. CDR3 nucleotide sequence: TGTGCCAGCAGTGGCGGGACAGTAGGCTCCTACGAGCAGTACTTC. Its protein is CASSGGTVGSYEQYF.

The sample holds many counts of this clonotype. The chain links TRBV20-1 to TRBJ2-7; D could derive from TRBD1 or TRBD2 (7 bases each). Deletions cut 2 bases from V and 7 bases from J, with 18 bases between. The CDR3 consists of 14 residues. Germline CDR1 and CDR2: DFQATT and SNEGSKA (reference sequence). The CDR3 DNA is TGCAGTGCTAGACGGGGAGGGGGCGCGGAGGAGCAGTACTTC. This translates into CSARRGGGAEEQYF.

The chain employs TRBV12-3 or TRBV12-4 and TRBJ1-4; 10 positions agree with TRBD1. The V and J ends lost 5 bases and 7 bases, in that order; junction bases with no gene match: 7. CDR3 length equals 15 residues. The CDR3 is CASSTTGGASEKLFF. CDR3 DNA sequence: TGTGCCAGCAGTACGACAGGGGGCGCGAGTGAAAAACTGTTTTTT.

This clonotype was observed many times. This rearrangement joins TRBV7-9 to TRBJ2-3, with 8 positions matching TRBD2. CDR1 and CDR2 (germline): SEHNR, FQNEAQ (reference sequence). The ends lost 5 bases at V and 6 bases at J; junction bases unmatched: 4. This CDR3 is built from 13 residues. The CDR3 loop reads CASSPRGEDTQYF. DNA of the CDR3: TGTGCCAGCAGCCCGCGGGGGGAGGATACGCAGTATTTT.

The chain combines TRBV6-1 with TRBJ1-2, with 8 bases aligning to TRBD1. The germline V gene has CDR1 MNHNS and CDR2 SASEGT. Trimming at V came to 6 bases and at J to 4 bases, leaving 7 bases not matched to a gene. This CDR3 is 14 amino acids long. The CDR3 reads CASRPGQDPYGYTF. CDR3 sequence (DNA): TGTGCCAGCAGACCGGGACAGGACCCCTATGGCTACACCTTC.

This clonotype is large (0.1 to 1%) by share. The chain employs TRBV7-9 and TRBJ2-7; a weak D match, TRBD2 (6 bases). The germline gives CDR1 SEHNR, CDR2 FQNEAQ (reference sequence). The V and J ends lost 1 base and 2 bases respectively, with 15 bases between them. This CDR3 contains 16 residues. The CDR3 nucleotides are TGTGCCAGCAGCTTAGAGGCTAGCGCCACCCCCTACGAGCAGTACTTC. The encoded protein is CASSLEASATPYEQYF.

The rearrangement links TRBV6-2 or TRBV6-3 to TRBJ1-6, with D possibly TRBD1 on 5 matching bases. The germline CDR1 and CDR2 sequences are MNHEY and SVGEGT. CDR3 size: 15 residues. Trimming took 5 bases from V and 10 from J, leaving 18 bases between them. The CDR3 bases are TGTGCCAGCAGTCCTCCGAGGGGATTTGGGTCACCCCTCCACTTT. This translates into CASSPPRGFGSPLHF.

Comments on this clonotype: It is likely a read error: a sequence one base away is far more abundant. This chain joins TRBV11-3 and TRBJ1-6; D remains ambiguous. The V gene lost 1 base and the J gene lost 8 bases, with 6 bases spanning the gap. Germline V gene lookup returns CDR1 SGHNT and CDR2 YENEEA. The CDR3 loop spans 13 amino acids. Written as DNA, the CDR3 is TGTGCCAGCAGCTTAGTGAGCGATTCACCCCTCCACTTT. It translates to CASSLVSDSPLHF. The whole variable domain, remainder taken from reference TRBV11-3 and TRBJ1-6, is EAGVVQSPRYKIIEKKQPVAFWCNPISGHNTLYWYLQNLGQGPELLIRYENEEAVDDSQLPKDRFSAERLKGVDSTLKIQPAELGDSAVYLCASSLVSDSPLHFGNGTRLTVT.

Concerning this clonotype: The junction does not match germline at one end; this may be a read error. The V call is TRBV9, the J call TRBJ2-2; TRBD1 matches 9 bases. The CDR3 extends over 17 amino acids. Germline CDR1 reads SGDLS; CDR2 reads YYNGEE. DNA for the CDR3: TGCGCCAGCAGCTCAACACAGGGGGCAGGGAGCACCGGGGAGCTGTTTTTT. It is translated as CASSSTQGAGSTGELFF.

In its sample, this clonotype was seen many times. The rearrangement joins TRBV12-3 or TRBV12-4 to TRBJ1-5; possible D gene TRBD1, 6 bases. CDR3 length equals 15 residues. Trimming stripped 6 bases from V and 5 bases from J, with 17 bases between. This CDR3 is CASSPGQIRDQPQHF. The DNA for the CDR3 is TGTGCCAGCAGCCCTGGACAGATTAGGGATCAGCCCCAGCATTTT.

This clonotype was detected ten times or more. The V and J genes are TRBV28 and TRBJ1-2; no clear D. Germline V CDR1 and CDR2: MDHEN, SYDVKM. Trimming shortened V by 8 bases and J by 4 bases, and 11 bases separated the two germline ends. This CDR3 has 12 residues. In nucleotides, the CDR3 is TGTGCCAGCCGGGCCTTCCCCTATGGCTACACCTTC. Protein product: CASRAFPYGYTF.

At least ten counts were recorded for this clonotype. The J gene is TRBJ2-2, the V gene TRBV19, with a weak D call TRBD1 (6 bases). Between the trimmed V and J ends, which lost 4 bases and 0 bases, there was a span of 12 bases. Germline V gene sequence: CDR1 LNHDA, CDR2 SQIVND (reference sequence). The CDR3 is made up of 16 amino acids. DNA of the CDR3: TGTGCCAGTAGTACGAAGACAGGCCCGAACACCGGGGAGCTGTTTTTT. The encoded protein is CASSTKTGPNTGELFF.

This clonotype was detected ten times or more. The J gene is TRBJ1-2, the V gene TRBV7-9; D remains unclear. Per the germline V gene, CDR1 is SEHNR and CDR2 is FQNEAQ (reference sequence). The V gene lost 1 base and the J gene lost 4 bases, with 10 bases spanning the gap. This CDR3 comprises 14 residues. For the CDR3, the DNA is TGTGCCAGCAGCTTAGAGGCCAGCTCCTATGGCTACACCTTC. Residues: CASSLEASSYGYTF.

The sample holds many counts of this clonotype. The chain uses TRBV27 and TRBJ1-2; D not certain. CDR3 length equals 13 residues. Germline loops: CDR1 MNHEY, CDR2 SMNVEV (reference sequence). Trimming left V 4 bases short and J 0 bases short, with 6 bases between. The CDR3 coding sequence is TGTGCCAGCAGTTCCTCTACTAACTATGGCTACACCTTC. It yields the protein CASSSSTNYGYTF.

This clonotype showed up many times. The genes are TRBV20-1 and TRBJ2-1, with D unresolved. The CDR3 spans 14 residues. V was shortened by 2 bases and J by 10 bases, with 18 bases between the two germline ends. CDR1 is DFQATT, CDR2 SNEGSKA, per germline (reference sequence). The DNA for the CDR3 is TGCAGTGCTAGACTCATATTTTTAGGGCCGGAGCAGTTCTTC. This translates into CSARLIFLGPEQFF.

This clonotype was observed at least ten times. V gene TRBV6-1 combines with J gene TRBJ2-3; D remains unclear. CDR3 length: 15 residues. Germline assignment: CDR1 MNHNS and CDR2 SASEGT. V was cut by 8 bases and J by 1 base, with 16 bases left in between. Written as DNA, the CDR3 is TGTGCCAGCGGCAACGGAGCAGCTCGCACAGATACGCAGTATTTT. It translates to CASGNGAARTDTQYF.

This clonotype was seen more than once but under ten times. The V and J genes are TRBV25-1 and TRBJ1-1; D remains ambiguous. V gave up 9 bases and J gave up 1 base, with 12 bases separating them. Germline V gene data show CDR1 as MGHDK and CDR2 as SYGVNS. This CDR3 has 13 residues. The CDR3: CASCGLGNTEAFF. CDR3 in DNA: TGTGCCAGTTGCGGGTTGGGGAACACTGAAGCTTTCTTT. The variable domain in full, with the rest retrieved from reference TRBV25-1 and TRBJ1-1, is EADIYQTPRYLVIGTGKKITLECSQTMGHDKMYWYQQDPGMELHLIHYSYGVNSTEKGDLSSESTVSRIRTEHFPLTLESARPSHTSQYLCASCGLGNTEAFFGQGTRLTVV.

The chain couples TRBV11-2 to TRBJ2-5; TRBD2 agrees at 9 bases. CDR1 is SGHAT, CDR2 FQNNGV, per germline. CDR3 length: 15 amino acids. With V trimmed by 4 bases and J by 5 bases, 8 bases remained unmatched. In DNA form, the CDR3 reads TGTGCCAGCAGCTGGCGGGGGGGCGGAGGGGAGACCCAGTACTTC. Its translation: CASSWRGGGGETQYF.

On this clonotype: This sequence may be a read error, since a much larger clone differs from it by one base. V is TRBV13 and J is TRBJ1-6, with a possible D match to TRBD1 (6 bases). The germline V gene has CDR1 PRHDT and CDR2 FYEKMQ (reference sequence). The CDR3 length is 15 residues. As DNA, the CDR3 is TGTGCCAGCAGCTTAAACAGGGCCGCTAATTCACCCCTCCAGTTT. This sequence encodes CASSLNRAANSPLQF.

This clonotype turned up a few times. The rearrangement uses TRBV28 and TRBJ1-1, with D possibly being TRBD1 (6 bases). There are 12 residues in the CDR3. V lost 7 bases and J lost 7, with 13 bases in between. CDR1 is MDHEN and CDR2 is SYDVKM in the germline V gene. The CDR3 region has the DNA TGTGCCAGCAAGACTCGGGACATTGAAGCTTTCTTT. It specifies CASKTRDIEAFF.

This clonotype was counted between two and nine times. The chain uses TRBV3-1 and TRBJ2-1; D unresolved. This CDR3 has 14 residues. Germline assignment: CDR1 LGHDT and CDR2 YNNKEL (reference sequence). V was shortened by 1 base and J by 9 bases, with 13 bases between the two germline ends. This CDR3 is CASSQGLMALEQFF. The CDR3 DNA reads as TGTGCCAGCAGCCAAGGTTTAATGGCGCTTGAGCAGTTCTTC.

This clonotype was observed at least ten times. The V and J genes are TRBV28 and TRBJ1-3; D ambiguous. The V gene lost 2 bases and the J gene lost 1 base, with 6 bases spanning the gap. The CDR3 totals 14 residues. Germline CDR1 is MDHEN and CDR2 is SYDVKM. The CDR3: CASSLGLSGNTIYF. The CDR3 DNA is TGTGCCAGCAGTTTAGGGCTATCTGGAAACACCATATATTTT.

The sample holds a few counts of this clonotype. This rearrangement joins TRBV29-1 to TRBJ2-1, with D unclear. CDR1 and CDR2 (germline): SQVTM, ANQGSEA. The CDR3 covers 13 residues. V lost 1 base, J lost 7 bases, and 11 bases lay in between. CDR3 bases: TGCAGCGTTGAAGTCTCCAGACGGAATGAGCAGTTCTTC. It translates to CSVEVSRRNEQFF.

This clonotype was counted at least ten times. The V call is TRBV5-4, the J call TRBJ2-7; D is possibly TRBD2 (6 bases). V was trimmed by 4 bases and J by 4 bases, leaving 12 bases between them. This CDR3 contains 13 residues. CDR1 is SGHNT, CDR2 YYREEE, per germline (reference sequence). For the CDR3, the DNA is TGTGCCAGCAGCAGAACCGGGACTTACGAGCAGTACTTC. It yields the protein CASSRTGTYEQYF.

The CDR3 spells CASTSDPVGYEQYF. Here the CDR3 DNA reads TGTGCCAGCACCTCAGACCCGGTGGGCTACGAGCAGTACTTC. The chain uses TRBV6-1 and TRBJ2-7, with unresolved D. Trimming pared 7 bases from V and 3 bases from J, leaving 16 bases between. Germline values: CDR1 MNHNS, CDR2 SASEGT. The CDR3 totals 14 residues.

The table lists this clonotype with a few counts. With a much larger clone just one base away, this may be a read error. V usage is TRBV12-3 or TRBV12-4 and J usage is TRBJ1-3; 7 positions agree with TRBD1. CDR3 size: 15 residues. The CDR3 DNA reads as TGTACCAGCAGCCCGACAGGGTCGAGTGGAAACACCATATATTTT. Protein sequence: CTSSPTGSSGNTIYF.

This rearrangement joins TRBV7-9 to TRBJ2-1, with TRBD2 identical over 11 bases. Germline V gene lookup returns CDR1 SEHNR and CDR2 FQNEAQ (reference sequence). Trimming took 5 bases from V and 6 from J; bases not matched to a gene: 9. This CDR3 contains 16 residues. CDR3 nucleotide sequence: TGTGCCAGCAGCCCTTCGACTAGCGGGAACTTCAATGAGCAGTTCTTC. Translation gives CASSPSTSGNFNEQFF.